This T cell receptor (beta chain) comes out of a study of T cell repertoires in cytomegalovirus infection (dated by TCRdb to about 2019). Context from the whole study: Because public TCR beta signatures pointed to carriage of CMV infection together with the matching HLA type, the HLA type of each donor mattered for the analysis.

This clonotype was detected ten times or more. Its antigen specificity is not known. No much larger clone is present one base from it, and per-base qualities are unavailable. Paper-wide results and their limitations: In both this cohort and an independent roughly 350-donor cohort, the cumulative frequency of public TCR beta family members distinguished carriers of CMV infection plus the relevant HLA type. The ex vivo response was dominated by HLA-C-restricted CMV-specific TCR beta clonotypes, and the single most frequent clonotype in two of eight donors was supplied by these HLA-C-restricted clonotypes.

The run used an Illumina HiSeq 1500. TCRdb's own reprocessing of the public reads used fastp at Q25 and MiXCR and kept productive beta chains. Rows merge per CDR3 protein into single entries with the most common DNA and genes. In this sample the table shows 40,000 to 50,000 distinct CDR3 sequences, approximately 22% of which occur a single time. Jointly, the top ten make up approximately 18% of the sample. The CDR3 numbers 13 residues from cysteine through phenylalanine. The read is trimmed to its CDR3 DNA, 39 bases read in frame from base 1. CDR1 is given as ENHRY and CDR2 as SYGVKD, both from the germline V gene. Deletion took 2 bases off V and 7 bases off J, with a span of 12 bases between the germline ends.

The source of this sequence is a human donor in good health (CMV status not recorded). Some clones in this sample may be carry-over from other donors' samples. The sequenced sample consisted of PBMCs, sequenced either directly or after in vitro stimulation (not recorded which). The chain was built from TRBV10-3 and TRBJ2-7; the D gene is not confidently resolved. The CDR3 region: CAISEASSVEQYF. At the DNA level, the sequence is TGTGCCATCAGTGAGGCCTCTTCCGTGGAGCAGTACTTC.